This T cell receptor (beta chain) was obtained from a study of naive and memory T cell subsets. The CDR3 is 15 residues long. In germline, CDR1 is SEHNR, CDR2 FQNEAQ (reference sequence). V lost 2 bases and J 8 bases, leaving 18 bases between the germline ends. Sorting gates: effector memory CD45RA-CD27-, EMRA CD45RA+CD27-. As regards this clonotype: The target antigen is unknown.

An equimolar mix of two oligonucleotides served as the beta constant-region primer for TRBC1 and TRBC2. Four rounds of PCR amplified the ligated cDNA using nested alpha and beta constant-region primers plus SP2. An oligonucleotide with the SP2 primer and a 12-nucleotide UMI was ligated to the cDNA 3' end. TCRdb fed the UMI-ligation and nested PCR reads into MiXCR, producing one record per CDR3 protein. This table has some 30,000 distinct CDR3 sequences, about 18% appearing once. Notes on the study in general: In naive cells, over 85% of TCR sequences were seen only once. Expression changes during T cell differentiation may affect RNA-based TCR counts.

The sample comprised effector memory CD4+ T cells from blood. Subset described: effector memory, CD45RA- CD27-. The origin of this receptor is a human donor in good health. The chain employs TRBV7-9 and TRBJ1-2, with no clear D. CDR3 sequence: CASSLSTASPEGYTF. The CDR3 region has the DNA TGTGCCAGCAGCTTATCAACGGCTTCTCCGGAAGGCTACACCTTC.